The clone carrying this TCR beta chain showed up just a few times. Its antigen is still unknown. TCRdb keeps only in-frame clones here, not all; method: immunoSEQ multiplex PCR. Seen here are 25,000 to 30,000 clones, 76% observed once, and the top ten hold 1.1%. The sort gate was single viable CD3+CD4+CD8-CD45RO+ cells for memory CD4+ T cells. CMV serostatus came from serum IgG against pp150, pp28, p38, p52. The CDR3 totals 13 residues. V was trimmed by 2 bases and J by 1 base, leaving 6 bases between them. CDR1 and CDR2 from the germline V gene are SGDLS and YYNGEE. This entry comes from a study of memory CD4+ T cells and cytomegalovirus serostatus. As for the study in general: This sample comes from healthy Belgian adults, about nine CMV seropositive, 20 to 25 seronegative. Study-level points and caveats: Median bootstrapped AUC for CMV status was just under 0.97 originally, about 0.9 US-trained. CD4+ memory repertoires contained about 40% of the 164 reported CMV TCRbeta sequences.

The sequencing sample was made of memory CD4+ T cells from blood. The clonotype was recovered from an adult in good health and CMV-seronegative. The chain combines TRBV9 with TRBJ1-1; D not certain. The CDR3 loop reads CASSVAGNTEAFF. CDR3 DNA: TGTGCCAGCAGCGTGGCAGGGAACACTGAAGCTTTCTTT.